Sequencing of this T cell receptor (beta chain) was carried out in a study of blood T cell repertoires in COVID-19. V shed 2 bases and J shed 0 bases, with 10 bases lying between them. Germline V lookup: CDR1 MGHDK, CDR2 SYGVNS. CDR3 size: 15 residues. Here immunoSEQ multiplex PCR was the method, and the copy in TCRdb shows in-frame clones only, minus some. The sample holds around 200,000 clones, about four fifths seen once. The sequencing sample was made of peripheral blood. The J gene is TRBJ1-1, the V gene TRBV25-1; D unresolved. This receptor was obtained from a woman aged 40-49 years with COVID-19, enrolled during active disease. The CDR3: CASSEPGGMNTEAFF. The CDR3 DNA reads TGTGCCAGCAGTGAACCCGGAGGCATGAACACTGAAGCTTTCTTT.